This TCR beta chain was sequenced during a study of T cells after yellow fever vaccination. After removal of 1 base from V and 4 bases from J, the junction contained 1 base not matched to a gene. This CDR3 has 14 residues. They built TCR cDNA with 5'RACE template switching, a step that put in a universal primer site and UMIs. From the 5' RACE reads, TCRdb called clonotypes with MiXCR, one entry per CDR3 protein. The data contain 65,000 to 90,000 distinct CDR3 sequences, 10% to 15% of them singletons. The clonotype was recovered from a man between 18 and 35 years old who received the YFV17D yellow fever vaccine. The chain combines TRBV12-3 or TRBV12-4 with TRBJ2-3; 8 bases fit TRBD2. Sample: CD8+ T cells not binding an NS4B(214-222) dextramer, sorted from PBMCs, taken 21 days after the first yellow fever vaccination. Here the CDR3 DNA reads TGTGCCAGCAGTTTAGGCGGGGGGCCAGATACGCAGTATTTT. Translating it yields CASSLGGGPDTQYF.